This T cell receptor beta chain was identified during a study of beta chain features in type 1 diabetes. Comment on this clone: The antigen is undetermined.

Sorting that relied on CD45RO/CCR7/CD25/CD127/CD95/CD27 yielded CD4+ naive, central memory, regulatory and stem cell-like memory cells. Expressed TCRB transcripts were sequenced, since all the RNA that had been isolated was reverse transcribed. Measured with immunoSEQ multiplex PCR; TCRdb has only the in-frame clones, and not every one. In the table there are roughly 730,000 clones, about an eighth of which are singletons. The CDR3 runs 15 residues. Germline V lookup: CDR1 SGHRS, CDR2 YFSETQ. V was trimmed by 3 bases and J by 2 bases, leaving 14 bases between them. Study observations and caveats: Here, the possible influence of HLA type (on TCRB rearrangement) remained unresolved. TCRB CDR3s from Type 1 diabetes patients were moderately but significantly shorter in all four CD4+ subsets. cDNA-based sequencing might over-represent cells highly expressing TCR. VDJ junctions in type 1 diabetes patients carried more deletions and fewer insertions.

The sequenced material came from naive CD4+ T cells from blood. This sequence originates from a man younger than 35 with type 1 diabetes. The V call is TRBV5-1, the J call TRBJ1-2; D might be TRBD1 (6 bases). DNA for the CDR3: TGCGCCAGCAGCTCCGGGACACCCCTAAACTATGGCTACACCTTC. Its translation is CASSSGTPLNYGYTF.